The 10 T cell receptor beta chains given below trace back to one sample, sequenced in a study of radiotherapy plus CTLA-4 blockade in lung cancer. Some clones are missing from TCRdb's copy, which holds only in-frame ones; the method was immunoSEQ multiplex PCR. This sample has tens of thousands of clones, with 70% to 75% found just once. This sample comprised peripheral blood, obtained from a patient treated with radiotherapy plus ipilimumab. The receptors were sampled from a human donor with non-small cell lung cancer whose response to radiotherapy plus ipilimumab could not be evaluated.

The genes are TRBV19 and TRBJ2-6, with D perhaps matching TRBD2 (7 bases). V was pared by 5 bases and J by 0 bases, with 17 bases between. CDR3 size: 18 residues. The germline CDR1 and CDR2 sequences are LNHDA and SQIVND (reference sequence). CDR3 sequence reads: CASSPGRGATSGANVLTF. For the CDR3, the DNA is TGTGCCAGTAGTCCGGGCCGGGGGGCGACCTCTGGGGCCAACGTCCTGACTTTC.

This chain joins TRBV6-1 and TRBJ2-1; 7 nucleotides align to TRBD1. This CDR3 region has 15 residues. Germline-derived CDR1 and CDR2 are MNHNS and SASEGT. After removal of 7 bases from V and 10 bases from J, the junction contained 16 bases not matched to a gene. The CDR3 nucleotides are TGTGCCAGCAAAGGGGCATTCGAGGTAGGGGGCGAGCAGTTCTTC. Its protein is CASKGAFEVGGEQFF.

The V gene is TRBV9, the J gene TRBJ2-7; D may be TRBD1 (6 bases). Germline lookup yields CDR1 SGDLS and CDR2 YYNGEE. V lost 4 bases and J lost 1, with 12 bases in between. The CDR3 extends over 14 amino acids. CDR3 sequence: CASSPGAESYEQYF. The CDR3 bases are TGTGCCAGCAGCCCAGGGGCGGAATCCTACGAGCAGTACTTC.

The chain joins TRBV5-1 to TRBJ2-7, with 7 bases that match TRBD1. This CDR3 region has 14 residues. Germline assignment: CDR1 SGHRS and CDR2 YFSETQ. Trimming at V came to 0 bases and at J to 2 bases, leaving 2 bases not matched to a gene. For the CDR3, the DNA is TGCGCCAGCAGCTTGGAGGGGGCCACCTACGAGCAGTACTTC. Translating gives CASSLEGATYEQYF. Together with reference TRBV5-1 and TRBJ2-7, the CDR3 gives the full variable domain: KAGVTQTPRYLIKTRGQQVTLSCSPISGHRSVSWYQQTPGQGLQFLFEYFSETQRNKGNFPGRFSGRQFSNSRSEMNVSTLELGDSALYLCASSLEGATYEQYFGPGTRLTVT.

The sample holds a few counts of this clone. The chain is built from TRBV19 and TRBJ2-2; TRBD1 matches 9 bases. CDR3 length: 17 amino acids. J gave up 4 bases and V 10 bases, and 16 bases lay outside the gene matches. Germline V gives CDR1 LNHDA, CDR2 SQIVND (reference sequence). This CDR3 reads CAILGDRERFRTGELFF. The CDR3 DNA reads TGTGCCATTCTCGGGGACAGGGAGAGGTTCCGCACCGGGGAGCTGTTTTTT.

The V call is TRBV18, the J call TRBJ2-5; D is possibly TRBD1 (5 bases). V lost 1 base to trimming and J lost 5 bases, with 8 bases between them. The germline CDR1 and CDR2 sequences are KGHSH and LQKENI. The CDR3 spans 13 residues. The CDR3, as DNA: TGTGCCAGCTCACCACAGGGGAAGGAGACCCAGTACTTC. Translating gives CASSPQGKETQYF.

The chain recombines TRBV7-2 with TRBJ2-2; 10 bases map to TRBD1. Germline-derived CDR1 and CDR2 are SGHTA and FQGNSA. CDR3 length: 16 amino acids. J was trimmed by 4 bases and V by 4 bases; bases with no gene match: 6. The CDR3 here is CASSYRQGATTGELFF. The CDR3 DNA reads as TGTGCCAGCAGCTATCGACAGGGGGCGACCACCGGGGAGCTGTTTTTT.

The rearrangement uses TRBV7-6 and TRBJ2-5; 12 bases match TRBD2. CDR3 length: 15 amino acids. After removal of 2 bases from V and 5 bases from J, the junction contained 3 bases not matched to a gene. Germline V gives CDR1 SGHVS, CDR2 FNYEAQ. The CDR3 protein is CASSLLAGGPETQYF. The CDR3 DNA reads TGTGCCAGCAGCTTACTAGCGGGAGGGCCTGAGACCCAGTACTTC.

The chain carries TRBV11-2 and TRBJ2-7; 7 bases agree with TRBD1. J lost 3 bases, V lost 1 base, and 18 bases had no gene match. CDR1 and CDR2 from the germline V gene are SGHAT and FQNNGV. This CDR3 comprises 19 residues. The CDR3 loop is CASSLVVSVRGSQVYEQYF. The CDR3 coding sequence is TGTGCCAGCAGCTTAGTGGTTAGTGTCAGGGGGAGCCAAGTCTACGAGCAGTACTTC.

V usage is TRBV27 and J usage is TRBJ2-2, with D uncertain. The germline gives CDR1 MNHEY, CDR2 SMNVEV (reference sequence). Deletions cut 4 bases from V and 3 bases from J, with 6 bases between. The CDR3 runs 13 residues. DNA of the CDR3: TGTGCCAGCAGTTCCCGGGACACCGGGGAGCTGTTTTTT. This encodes CASSSRDTGELFF.